The rows below give T cell receptor beta chains drawn from one sample of a study of beta chain features in type 1 diabetes. Clones were read by immunoSEQ multiplex PCR, and TCRdb kept only the in-frame ones, dropping some. The sample shows hundreds of thousands of clones, approximately 12% of them seen only once. Sequenced input: naive CD4+ T cells from blood. All receptors come from a man younger than 30 in good health. Each CDR3 is given with its conserved first and last residue.

TRBV28	14	CASRRQGMSYGYTF
TRBV29-1	13	CSVIEHRSYEQYF
TRBV12-5	14	CASARGTYQETQYF
TRBV4-1	15	CASSLVGQGVREQFF
TRBV30	11	CAFTQGTEAFF
TRBV25-1	14	CANDRDYSNQPQHF
TRBV27	14	CASRRQGMNTEAFF
TRBV28	17	CASSQRMWDRVGYEQYF
TRBV19	17	CASSIPGLAEGGNEQFF
TRBV4-2	17	CASSQEASGGLADTQYF
TRBV28	14	CASSPAGYEYGYTF
TRBV7-2	16	CASNFAGTGGAYGYTF
TRBV7-8	15	CASSYDRLPKNIQYF
TRBV10-3	14	CAISEEQGGFEQYF
TRBV7-2	13	CASRLLRGTEAFF
TRBV7-2	13	CASSPREGYGYTF
TRBV27	15	CASSPRTSGGSEQFF
TRBV6-1	15	CASREDDRAPLPQHF
TRBV7-3	13	CASSLAVRVEQYF
TRBV9	15	CASSSGLAGLYEQYF
TRBV5-1	15	CASSPLVAGTYEQYF
TRBV28	13	CASSQLQDTEAFF
TRBV10-3	16	CAISEEGGPNTDTQYF
TRBV30	16	CAWRFTGGSYNSPLHF
TRBV5-6	13	CASSLQATETQYF
TRBV2	16	CASRIAGQSSYNEQFF
TRBV14	15	CASSLTSGGYNEQFF
TRBV7-9	13	CASSRTGGYGYTF